A single sample is the source of the 29 T cell receptor beta chains below, sequenced in a study of blood T cell repertoires in COVID-19. Produced via immunoSEQ multiplex PCR; TCRdb's table is partial and in-frame only. Among some 57,000 clones listed, 65% to 85% were seen once. The sample comprised peripheral blood. The receptors here all came from an older man with COVID-19, enrolled during active disease.

The rearrangement joins TRBV6-5 to TRBJ1-1; 8 bases agree with TRBD1. Germline trimming cut 6 bases from V and 3 bases from J; bases unmatched to any gene: 3. CDR1 and CDR2 from the germline V gene are MNHEY and SVGAGI. The CDR3 covers 13 residues. The CDR3 here is CASSSDRDTEAFF. CDR3 bases: TGTGCCAGCAGCTCGGACAGGGACACTGAAGCTTTCTTT.

The CDR3 nucleotides are TGCAGCGTCCATAGGGGGACGGTGGCGTATGGCTACACCTTC. This sequence encodes CSVHRGTVAYGYTF. This sequence joins TRBV29-1 and TRBJ1-2; D is perhaps TRBD1 (6 bases). The CDR3 contains 14 residues. Trimming pared 6 bases from V and 5 bases from J, leaving 19 bases between. CDR1 is SQVTM and CDR2 is ANQGSEA in the germline V gene. Full variable domain (outside the CDR3, taken from reference TRBV29-1 and TRBJ1-2): SAVISQKPSRDICQRGTSLTIQCQVDSQVTMMFWYRQQPGQSLTLIATANQGSEATYESGFVIDKFPISRPNLTFSTLTVSNMSPEDSSIYLCSVHRGTVAYGYTFGSGTRLTVV.

The V gene is TRBV28, the J gene TRBJ1-3; 9 nucleotides align to TRBD1. Losses at the gene ends were 6 bases for V and 0 bases for J; bases not matched to a gene: 12. The germline gives CDR1 MDHEN, CDR2 SYDVKM. The CDR3 spans 18 residues. The CDR3 sequence: CASSLGQGGRSSGNTIYF. CDR3 DNA: TGTGCCAGCAGCCTGGGACAGGGCGGTCGGAGCTCTGGAAACACCATATATTTT. The whole variable domain, remainder taken from reference TRBV28 and TRBJ1-3, is DVKVTQSSRYLVKRTGEKVFLECVQDMDHENMFWYRQDPGLGLRLIYFSYDVKMKEKGDIPEGYSVSREKKERFSLILESASTNQTSMYLCASSLGQGGRSSGNTIYFGEGSWLTVV.

In its sample, this clone was seen once. J is TRBJ2-1 and V is TRBV4-3, with 9 bases aligning to TRBD2. The CDR3 has 14 amino acids. Germline trimming cut 2 bases from V and 9 bases from J; bases unmatched to any gene: 5. Looked up from germline, CDR1 is LGHNA and CDR2 is YSLEER. CDR3 in amino acids: CASSQFLTSGEQFF. The CDR3 DNA is TGCGCCAGCAGCCAATTTCTGACTAGCGGTGAGCAGTTCTTC.

The chain carries TRBV28 and TRBJ1-1; 9 nucleotides line up with TRBD1. Germline loops: CDR1 MDHEN, CDR2 SYDVKM. Unmatched junction bases numbered 13, after V lost 5 bases and J lost 6 bases. This CDR3 comprises 16 residues. In DNA, the CDR3 is TGTGCCAGCAGTCCACGCCCACAGGGGGCGAGGGCTGAAGCTTTCTTT. Amino acid sequence: CASSPRPQGARAEAFF.

J is TRBJ2-2 and V is TRBV5-1; D is unresolved. CDR1 is SGHRS, CDR2 YFSETQ, per germline. V was trimmed by 2 bases and J by 1 base, leaving 3 bases between them. The CDR3 is made up of 13 amino acids. The CDR3 loop reads CASSFQNTGELFF. CDR3 sequence (DNA): TGCGCCAGCAGCTTCCAGAACACCGGGGAGCTGTTTTTT.

The J gene is TRBJ1-2, the V gene TRBV27, with TRBD1 identical over 9 bases. With V trimmed by 2 bases and J by 8 bases, 9 bases remained unmatched. Germline CDR1 and CDR2: MNHEY and SMNVEV (reference sequence). This CDR3 spans 15 amino acids. The CDR3, as DNA: TGTGCCAGCAGTTTAAAACAACAGGGGGCTGAAGGCTACACCTTC. Encoded protein: CASSLKQQGAEGYTF.

This chain uses TRBV11-2 with TRBJ1-2; weak D call: TRBD1 (6 bases). Trimming took 4 bases from V and 4 from J, leaving 13 bases between them. The CDR3 spans 14 residues. Per germline, CDR1 SGHAT and CDR2 FQNNGV. The CDR3, as DNA: TGTGCCAGCAGCTCCCGCGGCAGGGGCTATGGCTACACCTTC. This codes for CASSSRGRGYGYTF.

V and J are TRBV24-1 and TRBJ2-7; TRBD2 is a possible D gene (6 bases). The CDR3 consists of 13 residues. CDR1 and CDR2 from the germline V gene are KGHDR and SFDVKD. V was pared by 5 bases and J by 6 bases, with 13 bases between. As DNA, the CDR3 is TGTGCCACCAGTGTGGCGGGGTTAGGCGAGCAGTACTTC. Its protein is CATSVAGLGEQYF.

This rearrangement joins TRBV7-5 to TRBJ2-5; the D call in the table, TRBD2, was not verified against the DNA. TRBV7-5 is marked as a pseudogene. The CDR3 has 16 residues. The CDR3 bases are TGTGCCAGAAGCTTAGCCGGCCTAGCGCGACAAGAGACCCAGTACTTC. As protein: CARSLAGLARQETQYF.

The rearrangement uses TRBV18 and TRBJ1-5; possible D gene TRBD1, 5 bases. This CDR3 is built from 12 residues. Germline CDR1 reads KGHSH; CDR2 reads LQKENI. Trimming pared 2 bases from V and 7 bases from J, leaving 6 bases between. CDR3 loop: CASSPSGQPQHF. Here the CDR3 DNA reads TGTGCCAGCTCACCATCAGGGCAGCCCCAGCATTTT.

The genes are TRBV29-1 and TRBJ1-2; D may be TRBD1 (5 bases). The V end lost 3 bases, the J end lost 4 bases, and 12 bases lay between the germline ends. CDR1 SQVTM and CDR2 ANQGSEA come from the germline V gene. The CDR3 loop spans 13 amino acids. CDR3 amino acids: CSVETVSGYGYTF. In DNA form, the CDR3 reads TGCAGCGTTGAGACAGTTAGTGGCTATGGCTACACCTTC.

The chain has TRBV10-3 and TRBJ2-1, with TRBD2 matching 14 bases. The CDR3 loop spans 17 amino acids. Germline trimming cut 6 bases from V and 5 bases from J; bases unmatched to any gene: 9. Per the germline V gene, CDR1 is ENHRY and CDR2 is SYGVKD. CDR3 in amino acids: CAISSTSGRAGDNEQFF. The CDR3 nucleotides are TGTGCCATCAGCTCGACTAGCGGGAGGGCCGGGGACAATGAGCAGTTCTTC.

The J gene is TRBJ1-1, the V gene TRBV5-1, with D perhaps TRBD1 (5 bases). Germline V gives CDR1 SGHRS, CDR2 YFSETQ. Between the trimmed V and J ends, which lost 0 bases and 1 base, there was a span of 13 bases. This CDR3 spans 16 amino acids. CDR3 DNA: TGCGCCAGCAGCTTGGTCGGGGGTCGACAGAACACTGAAGCTTTCTTT. It is translated as CASSLVGGRQNTEAFF.

The chain combines TRBV14 with TRBJ2-1; tentative D call: TRBD1 (6 bases). The V gene's germline CDR1 is SGHDN and CDR2 FVKESK. The V end lost 4 bases, the J end lost 0 bases, and 19 bases lay between the germline ends. The CDR3 has 18 amino acids. The CDR3 region has the DNA TGTGCCAGCAGCCGGGACACCAAGTACGAGAGCTCCTACAATGAGCAGTTCTTC. It codes for CASSRDTKYESSYNEQFF.

The CDR3 nucleotides are TGTGCCAGCAGACGAACCGGGACTACCTCCTACAATGAGCAGTTCTTC. It translates to CASRRTGTTSYNEQFF. The genes are TRBV7-2 and TRBJ2-1, with 7 bases matching TRBD2. Germline loops: CDR1 SGHTA, CDR2 FQGNSA. This CDR3 is 16 amino acids long. V lost 6 bases and J lost 0; bases outside the gene matches: 8.

The V and J genes are TRBV24-1 and TRBJ2-7; 11 positions agree with TRBD2. Germline CDR1 is KGHDR and CDR2 is SFDVKD. V shed 3 bases, J shed 4 bases, and the junction held 4 bases outside the gene matches. The CDR3 spans 15 residues. CDR3 bases: TGTGCCACCAGTGATCCGACTAGCGGGGTTTACGAGCAGTACTTC. As protein: CATSDPTSGVYEQYF.

The chain links TRBV2 to TRBJ2-7, with 8 bases aligning to TRBD2. There are 14 residues in the CDR3. After removal of 3 bases from V and 1 base from J, the junction contained 2 bases not matched to a gene. The germline V gene has CDR1 SNHLY and CDR2 FYNNEI. The CDR3 DNA reads as TGTGCCAGCAGTGAGGGACTAGGTTCCTACGAGCAGTACTTC. It is translated as CASSEGLGSYEQYF.

Worth noting for this clone: In the same sample, other DNA sequences code for this CDR3. The V and J genes are TRBV5-5 and TRBJ2-5; D ambiguous. The V and J ends lost 1 base and 1 base respectively, with 8 bases between them. This CDR3 is 14 amino acids long. The germline V gene has CDR1 SGHKS and CDR2 YYEKEE (reference sequence). The CDR3 loop reads CASSLLAVQETQYF. The CDR3 DNA reads as TGTGCCAGCAGCTTGCTGGCAGTCCAAGAGACCCAGTACTTC.

The count of this clone is one. V is TRBV6-5 and J is TRBJ1-3; D ambiguous. Between the trimmed V and J ends, which lost 0 bases and 2 bases, there was a span of 8 bases. From germline, CDR1 is MNHEY and CDR2 SVGAGI. This CDR3 region has 15 residues. The CDR3 loop reads CASSYSHQAGNTIYF. The CDR3 bases are TGTGCCAGCAGTTACTCCCACCAGGCTGGAAACACCATATATTTT.

The V call is TRBV12-5, the J call TRBJ2-2, with D maybe TRBD2 (5 bases). The CDR3 has 15 amino acids. In germline, CDR1 is LGHNT, CDR2 FRNRAP. Deletions cut 5 bases from V and 6 bases from J, with 16 bases between. CDR3 loop: CASGKGPGKAGELFF. Here the CDR3 DNA reads TGTGCTAGTGGTAAAGGGCCGGGGAAGGCCGGGGAGCTGTTTTTT.

This chain uses TRBV19 with TRBJ2-4, with D possibly matching TRBD2 (5 bases). V lost 6 bases and J lost 3, with 15 bases in between. This CDR3 has 15 amino acids. CDR1 is LNHDA, CDR2 SQIVND, per germline (reference sequence). The CDR3 nucleotides are TGTGCCAGTAGAGGAGGAGGTTCGGGCAAAAACATTCAGTACTTC. This translates into CASRGGGSGKNIQYF.

For this clone: The junction departs from the called germline gene at one end, perhaps through a read error. This chain connects TRBV5-4 to TRBJ1-2; 10 nucleotides agree with TRBD1. Germline loops: CDR1 SGHNT, CDR2 YYREEE (reference sequence). The CDR3 spans 17 residues. This chain's CDR3 is CASSPAGTGDPKYGYTF. CDR3 nucleotides: TGTGCCAGCAGCCCCGCCGGGACAGGGGACCCTAAGTATGGCTACACCTTC.

The chain recombines TRBV27 with TRBJ2-2, with 8 bases matching TRBD2. J was trimmed by 6 bases and V by 8 bases; bases with no gene match: 11. This CDR3 is 15 amino acids long. CDR1 and CDR2 from the germline V gene are MNHEY and SMNVEV (reference sequence). The CDR3: CASCSGPGGAGELFF. In DNA, the CDR3 is TGTGCCAGCTGCTCGGGGCCGGGGGGGGCCGGGGAGCTGTTTTTT.

The chain links TRBV9 to TRBJ1-1; 7 positions match TRBD1. The CDR3 is made up of 15 amino acids. Germline CDR1 and CDR2: SGDLS and YYNGEE. With 2 bases clipped from V and 2 bases from J, the junction kept 6 bases outside the gene matches. As DNA, the CDR3 is TGTGCCAGCAGCGTGGGGGGACAGCTCAACACTGAAGCTTTCTTT. Protein: CASSVGGQLNTEAFF. The variable domain in full, completed from reference TRBV9 and TRBJ1-1, reads DSGVTQTPKHLITATGQRVTLRCSPRSGDLSVYWYQQSLDQGLQFLIQYYNGEERAKGNILERFSAQQFPDLHSELNLSSLELGDSALYFCASSVGGQLNTEAFFGQGTRLTVV.

The count of this clone is one. The V and J genes are TRBV5-1 and TRBJ2-1, with D uncertain. Germline V gives CDR1 SGHRS, CDR2 YFSETQ. The V and J ends lost 4 bases and 8 bases respectively, with 7 bases between them. The CDR3 extends over 11 amino acids. CDR3 DNA: TGCGCCAGCAGCCTAAGCGATGAGCAGTTCTTC. This encodes CASSLSDEQFF. Supplemented by reference TRBV5-1 and TRBJ2-1, the full variable domain reads KAGVTQTPRYLIKTRGQQVTLSCSPISGHRSVSWYQQTPGQGLQFLFEYFSETQRNKGNFPGRFSGRQFSNSRSEMNVSTLELGDSALYLCASSLSDEQFFGPGTRLTVL.

The chain links TRBV18 to TRBJ1-1, with D possibly being TRBD1 (6 bases). Trimming removed 3 bases at V and 3 bases at J, with 8 bases between. The CDR3 has 13 residues. Germline V gene data show CDR1 as KGHSH and CDR2 as LQKENI. The DNA for the CDR3 is TGTGCCAGCTCACCCAGGGGCGACACTGAAGCTTTCTTT. This gives the protein CASSPRGDTEAFF.

This clone was detected only once. The V and J genes are TRBV15 and TRBJ1-2; TRBD1 aligns across 7 bases. The junction had 6 bases not matched to a gene; V was cut back by 4 bases and J by 4 bases. Germline V gene lookup returns CDR1 LNHNV and CDR2 YYDKDF (reference sequence). The CDR3 spans 14 residues. DNA for the CDR3: TGTGCCACCAGCAACCGGGACAGCTTCTATGGCTACACCTTC. It is translated as CATSNRDSFYGYTF.

This clone was counted a few times. This rearrangement joins TRBV7-8 to TRBJ1-4; D is ambiguous. CDR3 length: 13 residues. CDR1 and CDR2 from the germline V gene are SGHVS and FQNEAQ. Trimming shortened V by 5 bases and J by 8 bases, and 12 bases separated the two germline ends. In DNA form, the CDR3 reads TGTGCCAGCAGCCTTGGCCCCGAAGAAAAACTGTTTTTT. It encodes CASSLGPEEKLFF.